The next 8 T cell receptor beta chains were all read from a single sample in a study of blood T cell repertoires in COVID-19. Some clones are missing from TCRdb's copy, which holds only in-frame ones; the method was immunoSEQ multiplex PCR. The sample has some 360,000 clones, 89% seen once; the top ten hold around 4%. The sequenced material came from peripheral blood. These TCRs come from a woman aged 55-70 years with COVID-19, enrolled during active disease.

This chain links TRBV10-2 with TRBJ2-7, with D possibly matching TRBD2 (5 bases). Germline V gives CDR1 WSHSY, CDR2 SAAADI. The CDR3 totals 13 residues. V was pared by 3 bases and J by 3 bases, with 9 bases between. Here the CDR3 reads CASSDGGGYEQYF. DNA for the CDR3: TGCGCCAGCAGTGACGGCGGAGGCTACGAGCAGTACTTC.

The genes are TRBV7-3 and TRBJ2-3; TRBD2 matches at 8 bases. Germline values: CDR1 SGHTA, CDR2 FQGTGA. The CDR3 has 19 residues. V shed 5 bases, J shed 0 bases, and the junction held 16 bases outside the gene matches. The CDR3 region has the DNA TGTGCCAGCAGCCCCCAACCGGGACTAGTAGGGCCGAGCACAGATACGCAGTATTTT. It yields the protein CASSPQPGLVGPSTDTQYF.

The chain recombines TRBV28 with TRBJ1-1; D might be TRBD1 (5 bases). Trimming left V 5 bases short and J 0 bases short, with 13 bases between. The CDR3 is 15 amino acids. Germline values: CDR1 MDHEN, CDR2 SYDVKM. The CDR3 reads CASSGPGHMNTEAFF. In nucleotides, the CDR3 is TGTGCCAGCAGTGGGCCAGGGCATATGAACACTGAAGCTTTCTTT.

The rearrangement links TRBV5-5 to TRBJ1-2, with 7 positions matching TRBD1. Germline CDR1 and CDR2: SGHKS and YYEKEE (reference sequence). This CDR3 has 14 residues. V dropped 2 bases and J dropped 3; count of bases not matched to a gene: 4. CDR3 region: CASSFAGQDYGYTF. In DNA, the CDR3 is TGTGCCAGCAGCTTCGCAGGACAGGACTATGGCTACACCTTC.

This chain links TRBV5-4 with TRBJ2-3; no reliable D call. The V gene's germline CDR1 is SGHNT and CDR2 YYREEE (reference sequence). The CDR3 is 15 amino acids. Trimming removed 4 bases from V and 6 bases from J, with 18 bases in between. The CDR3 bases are TGTGCCAGCAGCATAAGTAGCTCCCCGTGGGATACGCAGTATTTT. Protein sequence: CASSISSSPWDTQYF.

The DNA for the CDR3 is TGTGCCAGCAGTCCACAGGGAGCTGGAAACACCATATATTTT. Residues: CASSPQGAGNTIYF. This chain connects TRBV3-1 (or the pseudogene TRBV3-2) to TRBJ1-3; the D gene is possibly TRBD1 (6 bases). The CDR3 totals 14 residues. Trimming took 6 bases from V and 2 from J, leaving 11 bases between them. CDR1 and CDR2 from the germline V gene are LGHDT and YNNKEL (reference sequence).

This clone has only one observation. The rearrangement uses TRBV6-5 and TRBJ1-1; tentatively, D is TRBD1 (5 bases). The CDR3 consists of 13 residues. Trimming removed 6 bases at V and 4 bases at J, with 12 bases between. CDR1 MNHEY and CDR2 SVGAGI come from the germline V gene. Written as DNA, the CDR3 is TGTGCCAGCAGCTTCGGGGGGAGCACTGAAGCTTTCTTT. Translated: CASSFGGSTEAFF.

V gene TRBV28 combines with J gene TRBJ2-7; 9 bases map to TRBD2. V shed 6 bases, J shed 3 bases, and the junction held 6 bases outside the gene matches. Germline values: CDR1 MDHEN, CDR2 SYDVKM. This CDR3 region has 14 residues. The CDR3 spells CASSVVTSGYEQYF. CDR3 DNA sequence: TGTGCCAGCAGCGTAGTGACTAGCGGCTACGAGCAGTACTTC.